These 15 T cell receptor beta chains were sequenced from one sample in a study of blood T cell repertoires in COVID-19. TCRdb keeps only in-frame clones here, not all; method: immunoSEQ multiplex PCR. The table lists about 76,000 clones, around nine tenths of them singletons. Sequencing was performed on peripheral blood. The receptors originated from a man in his thirties or forties with acute or convalescent COVID-19.

CDR3 sequence reads: CASNRAAYEQYF. CDR3 DNA: TGTGCCAGCAACAGGGCGGCCTACGAGCAGTACTTC. This chain links TRBV28 with TRBJ2-7; weak D call: TRBD1 (6 bases). V was cut by 7 bases and J by 2 bases, with 9 bases left in between. From germline, CDR1 is MDHEN and CDR2 SYDVKM. The CDR3 consists of 12 residues.

The chain's CDR3 is CASSSSAGVGSGELFF. For the CDR3, the DNA is TGTGCCAGCAGCTCATCCGCAGGGGTAGGGTCCGGGGAGCTGTTTTTT. This sequence joins TRBV7-6 and TRBJ2-2; possibly TRBD1 for D (6 bases). Germline loops: CDR1 SGHVS, CDR2 FNYEAQ. V was cut by 4 bases and J by 6 bases, with 18 bases left in between. This CDR3 region has 16 residues.

In its sample, this clone was seen once. This rearrangement joins TRBV30 to TRBJ1-3; the D gene is possibly TRBD1 (6 bases). This CDR3 comprises 13 residues. Germline V lookup: CDR1 GTSNPN, CDR2 SVGIG (reference sequence). V was cut by 0 bases and J by 9 bases, with 12 bases left in between. In nucleotides, the CDR3 is TGTGCCTGGAGTGTACGGGGGGCGTCCACCATATATTTT. Its protein product is CAWSVRGASTIYF.

V gene TRBV7-2 combines with J gene TRBJ1-6; TRBD1 might be the D (5 bases). CDR3 length: 14 amino acids. Germline V gene data show CDR1 as SGHTA and CDR2 as FQGNSA. The germline V and J ends were trimmed by 6 bases and 4 bases, with 10 bases remaining between them. As DNA, the CDR3 is TGTGCCAGCAGGGAGGGGACTTATAATTCACCCCTCCACTTT. Translated, it gives CASREGTYNSPLHF. Complete variable domain (other parts from reference TRBV7-2 and TRBJ1-6): GAGVSQSPSNKVTEKGKDVELRCDPISGHTALYWYRQSLGQGLEFLIYFQGNSAPDKSGLPSDRFSAERTGGSVSTLTIQRTQQEDSAVYLCASREGTYNSPLHFGNGTRLTVT.

The chain couples TRBV2 to TRBJ1-3; no reliable D call. Trimming removed 4 bases at V and 0 bases at J, with 13 bases between. The CDR3 is 16 residues long. Germline CDR1 SNHLY, CDR2 FYNNEI. CDR3 bases: TGTGCCAGCAGTGTGGAGGGCCGGAGCTCTGGAAACACCATATATTTT. It codes for CASSVEGRSSGNTIYF.

The CDR3 DNA reads as TGCGCCAGCAGCTTAAATCGAGCGTCCCCCTACAATGAGCAGTTCTTC. Translated: CASSLNRASPYNEQFF. The chain is built from TRBV5-1 and TRBJ2-1; D is unresolved. This CDR3 has 16 residues. Between the trimmed V and J ends, which lost 2 bases and 2 bases, there was a span of 14 bases. CDR1 SGHRS and CDR2 YFSETQ come from the germline V gene.

The chain joins TRBV28 to TRBJ2-7; 7 bases map to TRBD2. Germline V gives CDR1 MDHEN, CDR2 SYDVKM. This CDR3 comprises 14 residues. J gave up 3 bases and V 8 bases, and 10 bases lay outside the gene matches. The CDR3 protein is CASSPAGRLYEQYF. CDR3 in DNA: TGTGCCAGCTCACCAGCGGGACGCCTCTACGAGCAGTACTTC. The whole variable domain, filled in from reference TRBV28 and TRBJ2-7, reads DVKVTQSSRYLVKRTGEKVFLECVQDMDHENMFWYRQDPGLGLRLIYFSYDVKMKEKGDIPEGYSVSREKKERFSLILESASTNQTSMYLCASSPAGRLYEQYFGPGTRLTVT.

The chain combines TRBV5-1 with TRBJ2-5, with 10 bases aligning to TRBD1. CDR1 is SGHRS and CDR2 is YFSETQ in the germline V gene. This CDR3 is 13 amino acids long. The junction had 2 bases not matched to a gene; V was cut back by 4 bases and J by 5 bases. Here the CDR3 DNA reads TGCGCCAGCAGCGGGACAGGGGCCGAGACCCAGTACTTC. Its protein product is CASSGTGAETQYF. The full variable domain, completed using reference TRBV5-1 and TRBJ2-5, is KAGVTQTPRYLIKTRGQQVTLSCSPISGHRSVSWYQQTPGQGLQFLFEYFSETQRNKGNFPGRFSGRQFSNSRSEMNVSTLELGDSALYLCASSGTGAETQYFGPGTRLLVL.

The gene calls are TRBV5-1 and TRBJ2-7; TRBD1 agrees at 10 bases. The CDR3 contains 14 residues. The ends lost 3 bases at V and 4 bases at J; junction bases unmatched: 4. Per the germline V gene, CDR1 is SGHRS and CDR2 is YFSETQ. This chain's CDR3 is CASSSSGQGYEQYF. CDR3 sequence (DNA): TGCGCCAGCAGCTCATCGGGACAGGGGTACGAGCAGTACTTC.

This clone turned up a few times. The rearrangement uses TRBV7-3 and TRBJ2-1; the D gene is possibly TRBD2 (6 bases). This CDR3 spans 15 amino acids. From germline, CDR1 is SGHTA and CDR2 FQGTGA. V lost 2 bases and J lost 6, with 14 bases in between. The CDR3, as DNA: TGTGCCAGCAGCTTAGGAGCGGGCGCCCTCAATGAGCAGTTCTTC. Amino acids: CASSLGAGALNEQFF.

CDR3 amino acids: CASSWGDMNTEAFF. The CDR3 DNA is TGTGCCAGCAGTTGGGGGGATATGAACACTGAAGCTTTCTTT. The rearrangement joins TRBV6-2 or TRBV6-3 to TRBJ1-1; weak D call: TRBD1 (5 bases). Germline CDR1 reads MNHEY; CDR2 reads SVGEGT. Trimming stripped 4 bases from V and 0 bases from J, with 9 bases between. The CDR3 is 14 residues long.

This clone appeared once. The chain carries TRBV6-5 and TRBJ1-5, with D perhaps matching TRBD1 (5 bases). Germline CDR1 reads MNHEY; CDR2 reads SVGAGI. V was shortened by 5 bases and J by 0 bases, with 11 bases between the two germline ends. CDR3 length: 15 residues. Here the CDR3 DNA reads TGTGCCAGCAGTCTCGACAGTCATAGCAATCAGCCCCAGCATTTT. Its protein product is CASSLDSHSNQPQHF.

This rearrangement joins TRBV25-1 to TRBJ2-3; 8 nucleotides match TRBD1. This CDR3 is 14 amino acids long. V shed 5 bases and J 5 bases; nucleotides not matched to a gene: 6. The germline V gene has CDR1 MGHDK and CDR2 SYGVNS. CDR3 sequence: CASSTTGTGDTQYF. The CDR3 DNA reads TGTGCCAGCAGTACGACCGGGACAGGAGATACGCAGTATTTT.

The V gene is TRBV27, the J gene TRBJ2-1; possibly TRBD2 for D (5 bases). Looked up from germline, CDR1 is MNHEY and CDR2 is SMNVEV (reference sequence). V was shortened by 3 bases and J by 5 bases, with 11 bases between the two germline ends. The CDR3 has 14 amino acids. In nucleotides, the CDR3 is TGTGCCAGCAGTTTCAGTGGGAGTCACAATGAGCAGTTCTTC. Translated: CASSFSGSHNEQFF.

The gene calls are TRBV11-3 and TRBJ2-2; TRBD1 might be the D (5 bases). Per the germline V gene, CDR1 is SGHNT and CDR2 is YENEEA. The V and J ends lost 5 bases and 1 base respectively, with 14 bases between them. There are 16 residues in the CDR3. CDR3 sequence (DNA): TGTGCCAGCAGCGAAGTAGCAGGGTTGAACACCGGGGAGCTGTTTTTT. It codes for CASSEVAGLNTGELFF.